This T cell receptor beta chain was retrieved from a study of T cells expressing NK-cell markers. The wider study: All TCR beta repertoires analysed originated from sorted CD3+CD56+NKG2C+, CD3+CD56+NKG2C- and CD3+CD56-NKG2C+ T cells. Seven of the eight sequenced donors were classified as HCMV-seropositive, and one was classified as seronegative. Study outcomes and limitations: Whether expanded NKG2C-expressing T cell clones recognize HCMV is unknown.

As for this clonotype: Its antigen remains unidentified.

The length of the CDR3 is 18 residues. Germline CDR1 reads SGHTA; CDR2 reads FQGTGA. 5'RACE template switching with UMIs generated TCR beta cDNA. TCRdb reprocessed the 5' RACE reads and stores each CDR3 protein as one record, lacking DNA. The table for this sample gives roughly 280,000 distinct CDR3 sequences. This TCR came from a man younger than 35 in good health. Sequencing used blood T cells: a sorted CD56 or NKG2C T cell subset, CD4+ or CD8+ T cells, or bulk PBMC T cells (not recorded which). V gene TRBV7-3 combines with J gene TRBJ2-6; TCRdb indicates TRBD1, and absent DNA this call remains unverified. The CDR3 is CASSLIGQGSSGANVLTF.